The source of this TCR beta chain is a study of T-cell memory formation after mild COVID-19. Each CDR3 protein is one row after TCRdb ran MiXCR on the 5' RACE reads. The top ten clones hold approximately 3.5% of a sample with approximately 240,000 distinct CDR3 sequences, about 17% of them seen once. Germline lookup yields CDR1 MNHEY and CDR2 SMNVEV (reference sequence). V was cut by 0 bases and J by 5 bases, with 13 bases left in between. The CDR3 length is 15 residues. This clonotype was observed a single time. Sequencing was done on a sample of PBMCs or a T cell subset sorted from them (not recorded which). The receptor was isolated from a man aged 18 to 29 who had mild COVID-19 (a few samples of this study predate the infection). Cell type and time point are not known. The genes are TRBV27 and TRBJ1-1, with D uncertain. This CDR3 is CASSLSVAGDTEAFF. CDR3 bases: TGTGCCAGCAGTTTATCGGTAGCAGGCGATACTGAAGCTTTCTTT.